This T cell receptor beta chain was observed in a study of siplizumab effects on memory and regulatory T cells (dated by TCRdb to about 2019). Study-wide context: The effect of the anti-CD2 antibody siplizumab on alloreactive T-cell subsets was examined in allogeneic mixed lymphocyte reactions constructed from human PBMCs. What the study reported, not specific to this receptor: The cumulative frequency of alloreactive sequences traceable to unstimulated CD4+ memory T cells was significantly reduced by siplizumab. Of the alloreactive CD4+ clones that could be mapped, the Treg-derived share averaged 68.8% with siplizumab compared with 25% to 30% in control reactions. No functional confirmation was obtained for the suppressive function of proliferating Tregs from siplizumab cultures. Because sequences at frequencies below about 10^-5 were poorly captured, only a minor fraction of alloreactive clones could be mapped back to unstimulated subsets. Greater diversity appeared to be present in unstimulated naive T cells than in memory T cells, and a substantial contribution to the alloresponse seemed to be made by naive cells. About 80-96% of proliferating CD4+ or CD8+ clones could not be given a naive or memory phenotype.

Unstimulated CD4+ memory cells were also sequenced in three donor pairs, together with CD4+ naive, CD8+ TEMRA, CD8+ naive and CD8+ effector memory subsets. Sorted unstimulated T cells, along with proliferating T cells recovered from mixed lymphocyte reactions, underwent TCRbeta CDR3 sequencing. Fresh whole blood from nine to ten HLA-typed healthy donors was used as the source from which PBMCs were isolated. A remark on this clone: The clone's antigen remains unknown. No qualities accompany the bases; no much larger clone lies one base away.

Library method: the immunoSEQ multiplex PCR assay. Roughly 10^5 TCR templates per sample were assayed on the deep sequencing platform. Genomic DNA extracted from sorted T cells was the material used for TCRbeta CDR3 sequencing. As for the original processing: The R programming language was used for clonal analysis of TCRbeta CDR3 data. Alloreactive CD4+ and CD8+ clones were identified by comparing unstimulated samples to CFSE-low samples taken after the reaction. Regulatory or non-regulatory origin was assigned to alloreactive CD4+ clones by matching of sequences to sorted unstimulated Treg and non-Treg repertoires. TCRdb obtained this table from immuneACCESS and retained in-frame rearrangements with V and J assigned. These tables miss some clones; where compared with another copy, unresolved V genes account for less than half of the shortfall, and the remainder is unexplained. D and trimming come from the DNA, and the V and J calls and clone size come from that table. This sample is represented by just over 60,000 clones; 70% to 80% of them were singletons. The top ten hold less than 0.55% of the sample.

The germline V gene encodes CDR1 SNHLY and CDR2 FYNNEI. Deletion took 6 bases off V and 7 bases off J, with a span of 16 bases between the germline ends. The CDR3 holds 13 amino acids from the cysteine to the phenylalanine. CDR3 DNA is the only sequence kept; it has 39 bases, read in frame from the first base. The sample was memory CD4+ T cells sorted from blood. In light of the paper, this sample's cell subset or site label describes: unstimulated CD4+ memory T cells. The chain uses TRBV2 and TRBJ2-7; the D gene is possibly TRBD1, with 6 bases matching. This TCR derives from a human donor in good health. The sequenced DNA: TGTGCCAGCAGCCTACAGGGATCCGGGGAGCAGTACTTC. Translated, it gives CASSLQGSGEQYF.